This TCR beta chain appears in the sequencing data of a study of cytomegalovirus exposure and HLA in healthy donors. Study observations and caveats: The classifier reportedly diagnosed cytomegalovirus status with high specificity and sensitivity.

CDR3 length: 15 residues. V dropped 1 base and J dropped 3 bases, with 13 bases sitting between them. Germline values: CDR1 SGHTA, CDR2 FQGNSA. The PCR was carried out with 60 Vbeta primers and 13 Jbeta primers. TCRdb's copy holds only in-frame clones and misses some; the assay was immunoSEQ multiplex PCR. The sample shows roughly 180,000 clones, 70% to 80% of them seen only once. This clone has only one observation. Its antigen is undetermined. Sequencing was performed on PBMCs. The sequence was obtained from a woman aged 60 to 75 in good health and CMV-seropositive. V and J are TRBV7-2 and TRBJ2-7, with D uncertain. CDR3 amino acids: CASSLVWQSVYEQYF. The CDR3 nucleotides are TGTGCCAGCAGCTTAGTATGGCAGTCAGTCTACGAGCAGTACTTC.